Below are 26 T cell receptor beta chains sequenced from a single sample in a study of Graves' ophthalmopathy and Graves' hyperthyroidism listed by TCRdb under 2018. TCRdb names Illumina HiSeq 2000 as the instrument used. For repertoire sequencing, the TCR beta CDR3 regions were amplified from RNA transcripts. HTBI primers and the Qiagen OneStep RT-PCR kit were used in a first-round RT-PCR, which was followed by a second-round multiplex PCR, size selection and purification. In-frame beta chains were kept once TCRdb had trimmed the public reads at Q25 with fastp and called clones with MiXCR. When rows share a CDR3 protein, they turn into one entry using the most common DNA and genes. This sample holds about 620,000 distinct CDR3 sequences; 22% were observed only once. The ten largest make up around 6.9% of the sample. Material for sequencing was peripheral blood. These receptor sequences come from a woman in her late teens or twenties with stable Graves' hyperthyroidism. Some clones in this sample may be carry-over from other donors' samples. Donor details come from another sample of the same person, matched by shared clones.

The rearrangement links TRBV6-1 to TRBJ1-2; TRBD1 is a possible D gene (6 bases). Trimming took 6 bases from V and 0 from J, leaving 14 bases between them. The CDR3 runs 15 residues. Germline V gene lookup returns CDR1 MNHNS and CDR2 SASEGT. CDR3 DNA: TGTGCCAGCAGCCAGGTCGGGGGCACTAACTATGGCTACACCTTC. Protein sequence: CASSQVGGTNYGYTF.

This clonotype was seen ten or more times. This chain links TRBV11-1 with TRBJ1-5, with 8 bases identical to TRBD1. Germline CDR1 is SGHAT and CDR2 is FQDESV (reference sequence). The trim removed 3 bases at V and 2 bases at J, leaving 9 bases unmatched. The CDR3 sequence is 17 residues long. The DNA of the CDR3 is TGTGCCAGCAGCTTTGGGGCAGGGGGCGACGGCAATCAGCCCCAGCATTTT. Translation: CASSFGAGGDGNQPQHF.

This clonotype has at least ten counts. The rearrangement uses TRBV27 and TRBJ2-7, with TRBD2 matching over 7 bases. J was trimmed by 5 bases and V by 6 bases; bases with no gene match: 10. CDR1 is MNHEY, CDR2 SMNVEV, per germline (reference sequence). The CDR3 has 14 amino acids. CDR3 residues: CASRAGTNRDEQYF. The DNA for the CDR3 is TGTGCCAGCAGGGCCGGGACTAACCGCGACGAGCAGTACTTC.

This clonotype was recorded at least ten times. This chain links TRBV6-1 with TRBJ2-2; D is ambiguous. V lost 6 bases and J 8 bases, leaving 7 bases between the germline ends. CDR3 size: 11 residues. CDR1 and CDR2 (germline): MNHNS, SASEGT. The CDR3 loop reads CASRIMGELFF. The CDR3 bases are TGTGCCAGCAGGATCATGGGGGAGCTGTTTTTT.

The chain combines TRBV5-1 with TRBJ1-1; D is ambiguous. Germline V lookup: CDR1 SGHRS, CDR2 YFSETQ. This CDR3 contains 14 residues. V lost 2 bases and J 10 bases, leaving 18 bases between the germline ends. The CDR3 region has the DNA TGCGCCAGCAGCTTAGGAGTTATTCTGGCCGGAGCTTTCTTT. Translated, it gives CASSLGVILAGAFF. The whole variable domain, remainder taken from reference TRBV5-1 and TRBJ1-1, is KAGVTQTPRYLIKTRGQQVTLSCSPISGHRSVSWYQQTPGQGLQFLFEYFSETQRNKGNFPGRFSGRQFSNSRSEMNVSTLELGDSALYLCASSLGVILAGAFFGQGTRLTVV.

This clonotype was seen a few times. The chain employs TRBV12-3 or TRBV12-4 and TRBJ2-5; D is unresolved. V was clipped by 6 bases and J by 5 bases, with 10 bases between them. The CDR3 length is 12 residues. This CDR3 reads CASRSDLETQYF. The CDR3, as DNA: TGTGCCAGCAGGTCAGATCTGGAGACCCAGTACTTC.

This clonotype was seen more than once but under ten times. V usage is TRBV28 and J usage is TRBJ2-7, with D unclear. The length of the CDR3 is 13 residues. Germline V gives CDR1 MDHEN, CDR2 SYDVKM. Trimming pared 8 bases from V and 2 bases from J, leaving 13 bases between. CDR3 DNA: TGTGCCAGCTCACTTACAGCTACCTACGAGCAGTACTTC. As protein: CASSLTATYEQYF.

The table lists this clonotype with a few counts. The chain is built from TRBV27 and TRBJ2-2; possibly TRBD2 for D (6 bases). Trimming took 6 bases from V and 6 from J, leaving 20 bases between them. The CDR3 spans 16 residues. Germline V gives CDR1 MNHEY, CDR2 SMNVEV (reference sequence). The DNA of the CDR3 is TGTGCCAGCAGCCGCTTCGGGGGAGGAAGGGCCGGGGAGCTGTTTTTT. This gives the protein CASSRFGGGRAGELFF.

This clonotype was seen many times. The chain joins TRBV11-2 to TRBJ2-3; D not certain. The CDR3 totals 13 residues. V was clipped by 0 bases and J by 2 bases, with 3 bases between them. Germline assignment: CDR1 SGHAT and CDR2 FQNNGV. CDR3 in amino acids: CASSLDTTDTQYF. The CDR3 DNA is TGTGCCAGCAGCTTAGACACCACAGATACGCAGTATTTT.

This clonotype was detected many times. The rearrangement links TRBV12-3 or TRBV12-4 to TRBJ1-2; 9 nucleotides agree with TRBD1. The CDR3 runs to 13 residues. Trimming at V came to 6 bases and at J to 8 bases, leaving 7 bases not matched to a gene. Here the CDR3 DNA reads TGTGCCAGCAGCCCACAGGGGGCATGGGGCTACACCTTC. Translating gives CASSPQGAWGYTF.

This clonotype has a count of ten or more. The chain links TRBV19 to TRBJ1-1; D is possibly TRBD1 (6 bases). Trimming removed 6 bases from V and 1 base from J, with 24 bases in between. Germline V gene sequence: CDR1 LNHDA, CDR2 SQIVND (reference sequence). CDR3 length: 18 amino acids. The CDR3: CASSASGTLAASNTEAFF. CDR3 sequence (DNA): TGTGCCAGTAGCGCCTCCGGGACATTGGCGGCCTCGAACACTGAAGCTTTCTTT.

This clonotype has ten or more counts. This sequence joins TRBV18 and TRBJ1-5; D unresolved. With 2 bases removed from V and 6 bases from J, the gap between germline ends came to 8 bases. The CDR3 extends over 13 amino acids. CDR1 is KGHSH, CDR2 LQKENI, per germline. CDR3 sequence reads: CASSPSAFQPQHF. CDR3 bases: TGTGCCAGCTCACCATCTGCCTTTCAGCCCCAGCATTTT.

V and J are TRBV27 and TRBJ2-7; 13 bases are shared with TRBD2. The germline V gene has CDR1 MNHEY and CDR2 SMNVEV (reference sequence). CDR3 length: 19 residues. V trimming: 7 bases; J trimming: 0 bases; junction bases outside the gene matches: 15. The CDR3: CASKGLPGTSGTHSYEQYF. CDR3 nucleotide sequence: TGTGCCAGCAAGGGCTTACCTGGGACTAGCGGGACCCACTCCTACGAGCAGTACTTC.

The rearrangement joins TRBV4-1 to TRBJ2-7; D unclear. This CDR3 is 12 amino acids long. The germline V gene encodes CDR1 MGHRA and CDR2 YSYEKL. The V gene lost 3 bases and the J gene lost 3 bases, with 6 bases spanning the gap. The CDR3 here is CASSQHDYEQYF. The CDR3 bases are TGCGCCAGCAGCCAGCACGACTACGAGCAGTACTTC.

The chain is built from TRBV19 and TRBJ1-1; D is perhaps TRBD1 (5 bases). The CDR3 has 15 amino acids. CDR1 is LNHDA and CDR2 is SQIVND in the germline V gene (reference sequence). Trimming removed 5 bases from V and 3 bases from J, with 16 bases in between. DNA for the CDR3: TGTGCCAGTAGTCCGCCGGGACTGAGTTACACTGAAGCTTTCTTT. Translating gives CASSPPGLSYTEAFF.

The sample holds a few counts of this clonotype. The chain links TRBV6-2 or TRBV6-3 to TRBJ2-2, with 9 bases aligning to TRBD2. This CDR3 comprises 15 residues. Germline CDR1 reads MNHEY; CDR2 reads SVGEGT. V lost 5 bases and J lost 4; bases outside the gene matches: 5. The CDR3 sequence is CASSNSGSGTGELFF. The CDR3 DNA follows: TGTGCCAGCAGTAATAGCGGGAGTGGCACCGGGGAGCTGTTTTTT.

This clonotype occurred many times. This chain joins TRBV20-1 and TRBJ1-5; no firm D call. CDR1 and CDR2 from the germline V gene are DFQATT and SNEGSKA (reference sequence). V lost 2 bases and J lost 6, with 14 bases in between. The CDR3 has 14 amino acids. DNA for the CDR3: TGCAGTGCTAGACAGACGGGGTTTGGTCAGCCCCAGCATTTT. Protein product: CSARQTGFGQPQHF.

A few counts support this clonotype. V and J are TRBV7-9 and TRBJ2-5, with D uncertain. CDR3 length equals 14 residues. The germline V and J ends were trimmed by 0 bases and 2 bases, with 7 bases remaining between them. Germline CDR1 reads SEHNR; CDR2 reads FQNEAQ (reference sequence). The CDR3 DNA reads TGTGCCAGCAGCTTAGCGCGGTCTCAAGAGACCCAGTACTTC. This translates into CASSLARSQETQYF.

The chain links TRBV20-1 to TRBJ1-1; 9 nucleotides align to TRBD1. The V and J ends lost 6 bases and 4 bases, in that order; junction bases with no gene match: 3. This CDR3 has 12 residues. Looked up from germline, CDR1 is DFQATT and CDR2 is SNEGSKA (reference sequence). CDR3 amino acids: CSAGQGLTEAFF. In DNA form, the CDR3 reads TGCAGTGCCGGACAGGGGCTCACTGAAGCTTTCTTT.

This clonotype showed up many times. This chain links TRBV12-3 or TRBV12-4 with TRBJ1-5; D not certain. V was trimmed by 3 bases and J by 4 bases, leaving 10 bases between them. The CDR3 runs 14 residues. The CDR3 is CASSLVGRNQPQHF. The DNA of the CDR3 is TGTGCCAGCAGTTTGGTGGGGAGAAATCAGCCCCAGCATTTT.

This clonotype was seen ten or more times. J is TRBJ2-2 and V is TRBV11-3; the match to TRBD2 covers 8 bases. CDR1 and CDR2 (germline): SGHNT, YENEEA. The CDR3 contains 16 residues. V lost 2 bases and J lost 1; bases outside the gene matches: 3. CDR3 region: CASSLLAGGNTGELFF. The CDR3 nucleotides read TGTGCCAGCAGCTTATTGGCGGGAGGGAACACCGGGGAGCTGTTTTTT.

This clonotype was detected many times. The chain joins TRBV6-1 to TRBJ2-5, with 10 bases lining up with TRBD2. Trimming took 2 bases from V and 4 from J; bases not matched to a gene: 4. This CDR3 spans 15 amino acids. Germline V gene lookup returns CDR1 MNHNS and CDR2 SASEGT. The CDR3 spells CASSEKAGGPETQYF. In DNA, the CDR3 is TGTGCCAGCAGTGAAAAAGCGGGGGGGCCAGAGACCCAGTACTTC.

This clonotype appeared many times. This sequence joins TRBV11-3 and TRBJ2-2; weak D call: TRBD2 (7 bases). V was shortened by 3 bases and J by 4 bases, with 18 bases between the two germline ends. The CDR3 spans 17 residues. The germline gives CDR1 SGHNT, CDR2 YENEEA. CDR3 DNA sequence: TGTGCCAGCAGCTTGGGGACCGGGGGGCTCGGCACCGGGGAGCTGTTTTTT. This translates into CASSLGTGGLGTGELFF. The full variable domain, its missing parts supplied by reference TRBV11-3 and TRBJ2-2, is EAGVVQSPRYKIIEKKQPVAFWCNPISGHNTLYWYLQNLGQGPELLIRYENEEAVDDSQLPKDRFSAERLKGVDSTLKIQPAELGDSAVYLCASSLGTGGLGTGELFFGEGSRLTVL.

This clonotype came up many times. The chain links TRBV30 to TRBJ1-5; D uncertain. Trimming removed 0 bases from V and 0 bases from J, with 12 bases in between. The CDR3 has 16 amino acids. Germline V lookup: CDR1 GTSNPN, CDR2 SVGIG (reference sequence). For the CDR3, the DNA is TGTGCCTGGAGTGTACGTGGGATGCTTAGCAATCAGCCCCAGCATTTT. Protein sequence: CAWSVRGMLSNQPQHF.

The V call is TRBV6-1, the J call TRBJ1-1, with TRBD1 as a possible D gene (6 bases). The CDR3 spans 14 residues. V lost 6 bases and J 3 bases, leaving 14 bases between the germline ends. CDR1 and CDR2 (germline): MNHNS, SASEGT. The CDR3 sequence is CASSWAGDYTEAFF. Written as DNA, the CDR3 is TGTGCCAGCAGCTGGGCAGGGGATTACACTGAAGCTTTCTTT.

Notes on this clonotype: A much larger clone sits a single nucleotide away, making a read error possible. The chain joins TRBV24-1 to TRBJ2-2; the D is unclear. V shed 5 bases and J shed 6 bases, with 18 bases lying between them. This CDR3 region has 16 residues. Germline CDR1 reads KGHDR; CDR2 reads SFDVKD. CDR3 sequence: CATSVEIGPKAGELFF. CDR3 coding DNA: TGTGCCACCAGTGTTGAGATCGGTCCGAAGGCCGGGGAGCTGTTTTTT.